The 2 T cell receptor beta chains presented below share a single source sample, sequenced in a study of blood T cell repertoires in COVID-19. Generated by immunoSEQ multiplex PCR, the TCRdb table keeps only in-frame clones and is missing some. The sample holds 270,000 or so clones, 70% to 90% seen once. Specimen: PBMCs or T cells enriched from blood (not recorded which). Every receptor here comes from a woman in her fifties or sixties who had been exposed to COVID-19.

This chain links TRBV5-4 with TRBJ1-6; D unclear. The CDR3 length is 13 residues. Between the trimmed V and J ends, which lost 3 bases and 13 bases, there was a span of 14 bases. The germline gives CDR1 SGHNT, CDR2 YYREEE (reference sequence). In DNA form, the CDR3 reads TGTGCCAGCAGCTGGTCAAGAGAGGCGCCCCTCCACTTT. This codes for CASSWSREAPLHF.

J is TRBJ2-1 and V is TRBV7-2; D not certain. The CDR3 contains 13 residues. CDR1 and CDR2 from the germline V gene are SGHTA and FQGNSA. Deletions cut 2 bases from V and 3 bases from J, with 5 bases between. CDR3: CASSLTRYNEQFF. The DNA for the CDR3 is TGTGCCAGCAGCTTAACTCGCTACAATGAGCAGTTCTTC.